The entry below describes one T cell receptor beta chain. This record belongs to a study of T cells in Graves' hyperthyroidism and ophthalmopathy. Across the study: Prior to any treatment, at the point of initial diagnosis, peripheral blood was collected.

Amplification yielded TCR beta CDR3 regions, with RNA transcripts as the source. The study used the HTBI primer set for a first-round RT-PCR of the TCR CDR3. A single record per CDR3 protein comes from TCRdb applying MiXCR to the multiplex PCR reads. The sample lists 300,000 to 400,000 distinct CDR3 sequences, 20% to 25% occurring once. There are 13 residues in the CDR3. Trimming cost V 0 bases and J 5 bases, with 9 bases left between them. Germline V lookup: CDR1 SGHTS, CDR2 YDEGEE. For the diagnoses, clinical symptoms, serum thyroxine and TRAb, thyroid ultrasound and orbital computed tomography were used.

This receptor was obtained from a woman in her 50s with Graves' hyperthyroidism. The V and J genes are TRBV5-8 and TRBJ2-7, with D possibly matching TRBD1 (5 bases). The material sequenced was blood. In nucleotides, the CDR3 is TGTGCCAGCAGCTTGGCAGGGATGAACGAGCAGTACTTC. Translating gives CASSLAGMNEQYF.